These 8 T cell receptor beta chains came from one sample sequenced in a study of human T cells and chemical hapten exposure. Sample time point: patch test 1, 2 weeks after DPC sensitization. Treatment in this sample: therapeutic diphenylcyclopropenone sensitization with weekly scalp DPC. TCRdb analysed the RACE reads with MiXCR anew, one entry per CDR3 protein. This sample has more than 150,000 distinct CDR3 sequences, with about 14% found just once. Sequences were derived from whole blood, sampled in connection with sensitization to the hapten diphenylcyclopropenone (DPC). Receptor source: a woman aged 25 to 39 with alopecia areata. Some clones in this sample may be carry-over from other donors' samples.

This clonotype came up many times. The chain couples TRBV20-1 to TRBJ2-2; 7 bases are a match to TRBD1. V shed 0 bases and J 2 bases; nucleotides not matched to a gene: 3. CDR3 length equals 15 residues. CDR1 DFQATT and CDR2 SNEGSKA come from the germline V gene (reference sequence). As DNA, the CDR3 is TGCAGTGCTAGAGACGGACAGGCAAACACCGGGGAGCTGTTTTTT. Residues: CSARDGQANTGELFF.

This clonotype was seen a few times. The rearrangement joins TRBV19 to TRBJ2-1, with D maybe TRBD1 (5 bases). This CDR3 is 16 amino acids long. The germline V gene encodes CDR1 LNHDA and CDR2 SQIVND (reference sequence). V shed 5 bases and J shed 7 bases, with 21 bases lying between them. The CDR3 region has the DNA TGTGCCAGTAGTCCTCCATCGGCAGGGAAACCTAATGAGCAGTTCTTC. This codes for CASSPPSAGKPNEQFF.

This clonotype has a count of ten or more. J is TRBJ1-2 and V is TRBV5-4; 7 nucleotides line up with TRBD1. Germline trimming cut 4 bases from V and 4 bases from J; bases unmatched to any gene: 7. Germline V lookup: CDR1 SGHNT, CDR2 YYREEE (reference sequence). The CDR3 sequence is 14 residues long. DNA of the CDR3: TGTGCCAGCAGCCAAATAACAGGGGTCTATGGCTACACCTTC. It codes for CASSQITGVYGYTF.

This clonotype turned up a few times. V gene TRBV7-3 combines with J gene TRBJ2-2, with 7 bases matching TRBD1. This CDR3 comprises 15 residues. Germline V CDR1 and CDR2: SGHTA, FQGTGA. V was clipped by 4 bases and J by 0 bases; unmatched bases: 2. CDR3 nucleotide sequence: TGTGCCAGCAGCTCGACAGGGACGAACACCGGGGAGCTGTTTTTT. Protein sequence: CASSSTGTNTGELFF.

This clonotype was counted between two and nine times. This chain uses TRBV6-2 or TRBV6-3 with TRBJ1-1; D gene uncertain. CDR1 is MNHEY and CDR2 is SVGEGT in the germline V gene. V lost 2 bases and J lost 2, with 15 bases in between. CDR3 length: 16 amino acids. The CDR3 is CASSYVRRTLNTEAFF. DNA for the CDR3: TGTGCCAGCAGTTACGTAAGGCGGACCCTCAACACTGAAGCTTTCTTT.

This clonotype has only a few counts. The genes are TRBV21-1 and TRBJ1-5. TRBV21-1 is termed a pseudogene. This CDR3 has 13 residues. The CDR3 region is CASSAGGIQPQHF. DNA of the CDR3: TGTGCCAGTTCCGCCGGCGGTATTCAGCCCCAGCATTTT.

The chain joins TRBV10-2 to TRBJ1-5; tentative D call: TRBD1 (6 bases). The germline CDR1 and CDR2 sequences are WSHSY and SAAADI. Trimming took off 7 bases at V and 3 bases at J, with 10 bases between the two ends. CDR3 size: 13 residues. The CDR3 nucleotides read TGCGCCAGCAAACAGGGTTACAATCAGCCCCAGCATTTT. It yields the protein CASKQGYNQPQHF.

The V gene is TRBV27, the J gene TRBJ2-2; possibly TRBD1 for D (6 bases). Between the trimmed V and J ends, which lost 5 bases and 6 bases, there was a span of 10 bases. From germline, CDR1 is MNHEY and CDR2 SMNVEV (reference sequence). The CDR3 covers 13 residues. CDR3 in DNA: TGTGCCAGCAGTCAACAGGGATCCGGGGAGCTGTTTTTT. Encoded protein: CASSQQGSGELFF.